The 4 T cell receptor beta chains below come from one sample, sequenced in a study of blood T cells in healthy people across ages. Primed by a sample-barcoded 5' primer and a J-beta primer mix, a second PCR proceeded for about 7 to 11 cycles. Each CDR3 protein is one row after TCRdb ran MiXCR on the 5' RACE reads. The table shows 600,000 to 850,000 distinct CDR3 sequences, with roughly two fifths occurring only once. The source material was blood. These TCRs come from a woman aged 55-69 years in good health.

V is TRBV7-2 and J is TRBJ1-5, with D possibly TRBD1 on 5 matching bases. In germline, CDR1 is SGHTA, CDR2 FQGNSA. V was pared by 3 bases and J by 7 bases, with 16 bases between. This CDR3 is 15 amino acids long. The CDR3 sequence is CASSLGGYLGQPQHF. CDR3 in DNA: TGTGCCAGCAGCTTGGGGGGGTATCTCGGACAGCCCCAGCATTTT.

The rearrangement links TRBV9 to TRBJ2-7, with 7 nucleotides matching TRBD2. The trim removed 0 bases at V and 2 bases at J, leaving 5 bases unmatched. CDR3 length equals 15 residues. CDR1 and CDR2 from the germline V gene are SGDLS and YYNGEE. This chain's CDR3 is CASSVGSSGAYEQYF. CDR3 bases: TGTGCCAGCAGCGTAGGGTCTAGCGGAGCCTACGAGCAGTACTTC.

V usage is TRBV2 and J usage is TRBJ2-7; TRBD1 aligns across 9 bases. Germline lookup yields CDR1 SNHLY and CDR2 FYNNEI. The V segment lost 2 bases and the J segment 3 bases; nucleotides outside the gene matches: 5. The CDR3 is 15 residues long. The CDR3 DNA is TGTGCCAGCAGTGAACGTACGGGACAGGGCTACGAGCAGTACTTC. Protein product: CASSERTGQGYEQYF. Based on the CDR3 plus reference TRBV2 and TRBJ2-7, the full variable domain is EPEVTQTPSHQVTQMGQEVILRCVPISNHLYFYWYRQILGQKVEFLVSFYNNEISEKSEIFDDQFSVERPDGSNFTLKIRSTKLEDSAMYFCASSERTGQGYEQYFGPGTRLTVT.

This clonotype has a handful of counts. The chain joins TRBV27 to TRBJ2-1; D call uncertain. CDR1 is MNHEY and CDR2 is SMNVEV in the germline V gene (reference sequence). The CDR3 is 16 residues long. V shed 2 bases and J shed 1 base, with 12 bases lying between them. The CDR3 DNA follows: TGTGCCAGCAGTTTAAGGTCTCGAGTTTCCTACAATGAGCAGTTCTTC. Its translation is CASSLRSRVSYNEQFF.